This TCR beta chain stems from a study of vaccination and CD4 T cells after COVID-19. Cultured CD4+ T cell DNA was sequenced using the Oncomine TCR Beta short-read assay. MiXCR, run by TCRdb on the PCR reads, gives a single entry per CDR3 protein. The sample shows over 15,000 distinct CDR3 sequences, under 40% of them seen only once. This clonotype was counted only a few times. Its antigen is unknown. As for treatment: approximately 9-day PBMC culture with coronavirus spike peptide pools or control peptides (ViraFEST assay). This receptor was identified in a human donor with COVID-19. Sequenced: cultured CD4+ T cells from blood.

The CDR3 sequence: CASSFVGGVYGYTF. The CDR3 bases are TGTGCCAGCAGTTTCGTAGGGGGCGTCTATGGCTACACCTTC. The J gene is TRBJ1-2, the V gene TRBV12-3 or TRBV12-4; 7 bases are a match to TRBD1. Trimming at V came to 3 bases and at J to 4 bases, leaving 5 bases not matched to a gene. This CDR3 comprises 14 residues.